Described below is a single T cell receptor (beta chain) sequence and its context. The antigen remains undetermined. This entry comes from a study of T cell responses to AZD1222 COVID-19 vaccine. Across the study: Both about-4-week and about-12-week second-dose recipients were combined. Study results and caveats: Possibly, clonal diversity was underestimated; donors were largely white British and included more females. Per reports, nearly half of all spike-specific TCRs target regions that are unmutated in variants. Seropositive at baseline were only five or six AZD1222 recipients.

TCRdb keeps only in-frame clones here, not all; method: immunoSEQ multiplex PCR. This sample has roughly 66,000 clones, with 82% found just once. This clonotype was sampled from an adult in good health. Sequenced material: peripheral blood, taken on day 0 of AZD1222 vaccination.

CDR3 bases: TGTGCCAGCAGCCAAGGAGGGAATAGCAATCAGCCCCAGCATTTT. It translates to CASSQGGNSNQPQHF. The chain has TRBV3-1 (or the pseudogene TRBV3-2) and TRBJ1-5, with D unresolved. The length of the CDR3 is 15 residues. CDR1 is LGHDT and CDR2 is YNNKEL in the germline V gene (reference sequence). Trimming pared 1 base from V and 0 bases from J, leaving 7 bases between.